Following are 26 T cell receptor beta chains from one sample sequenced in a study of cytomegalovirus exposure and HLA in healthy donors. A multiplex PCR was run with 60 Vbeta primers and 13 Jbeta primers. Sequencing was performed with immunoSEQ multiplex PCR; in TCRdb, only in-frame clones are kept and a portion is missing. The profile shows around 150,000 clones, more than 75% of them singletons. Sequencing was performed on PBMCs. The receptors here all came from a human donor in good health.

The chain recombines TRBV30 with TRBJ1-2, with TRBD1 matching over 7 bases. CDR3 size: 16 residues. Germline CDR1 and CDR2: GTSNPN and SVGIG (reference sequence). V shed 7 bases, J shed 1 base, and the junction held 15 bases outside the gene matches. CDR3 nucleotides: TGTGCCTACGTCTCGGGACAGCGCCTCTTTAACTATGGCTACACCTTC. Amino acid sequence: CAYVSGQRLFNYGYTF.

For the CDR3, the DNA is TGTGCCAGCTCGCGTGACAGCAAAAATCAGCCCCAGCATTTT. It yields the protein CASSRDSKNQPQHF. The chain carries TRBV18 and TRBJ1-5, with D possibly being TRBD1 (5 bases). V lost 6 bases, J lost 4 bases, and 13 bases lay in between. Germline CDR1 reads KGHSH; CDR2 reads LQKENI. CDR3 length: 14 amino acids.

This chain connects TRBV11-1 to TRBJ2-7, with D tentatively TRBD1 (5 bases). Between the trimmed V and J ends, which lost 5 bases and 1 base, there was a span of 12 bases. Germline-derived CDR1 and CDR2 are SGHAT and FQDESV (reference sequence). The CDR3 loop spans 14 amino acids. This CDR3 is CASSRPRESYEQYF. As DNA, the CDR3 is TGTGCCAGCAGCCGGCCCAGGGAATCCTACGAGCAGTACTTC.

This clone appeared once. The J gene is TRBJ2-2, the V gene TRBV7-2, with TRBD2 as a possible D gene (5 bases). In germline, CDR1 is SGHTA, CDR2 FQGNSA. Between the trimmed V and J ends, which lost 2 bases and 3 bases, there was a span of 16 bases. The CDR3 covers 17 residues. Written as DNA, the CDR3 is TGTGCCAGCAGCTTACTACGGACCGGGGATTACACCGGGGAGCTGTTTTTT. It encodes CASSLLRTGDYTGELFF.

This clone was recorded once. V gene TRBV13 combines with J gene TRBJ2-3, with 7 bases fitting TRBD2. Germline CDR1 PRHDT, CDR2 FYEKMQ (reference sequence). Germline trimming cut 5 bases from V and 2 bases from J; bases unmatched to any gene: 10. The CDR3 length is 16 residues. The CDR3 sequence is CASSLEPSGVTDTQYF. The CDR3 DNA sequence: TGTGCCAGCAGCCTTGAGCCTAGCGGAGTCACAGATACGCAGTATTTT.

The gene calls are TRBV5-1 and TRBJ1-2, with D possibly TRBD1 on 5 matching bases. This CDR3 contains 15 residues. Germline CDR1 and CDR2: SGHRS and YFSETQ. V lost 4 bases, J lost 4 bases, and 17 bases lay in between. CDR3 residues: CASSPRGTGGYGYTF. DNA of the CDR3: TGCGCCAGCAGCCCTCGTGGCACCGGGGGCTATGGCTACACCTTC.

The chain carries TRBV5-5 and TRBJ2-1; a possible D gene is TRBD2 (6 bases). This CDR3 has 18 residues. Germline V gene lookup returns CDR1 SGHKS and CDR2 YYEKEE (reference sequence). Trimming stripped 0 bases from V and 6 bases from J, with 22 bases between. This chain's CDR3 is CASSLGAGLASLGNEQFF. The CDR3 nucleotides read TGTGCCAGCAGCTTGGGTGCGGGTCTAGCGTCCCTTGGCAATGAGCAGTTCTTC.

V and J are TRBV30 and TRBJ2-1; 7 bases line up with TRBD2. This CDR3 has 14 amino acids. Germline V gene lookup returns CDR1 GTSNPN and CDR2 SVGIG (reference sequence). V lost 0 bases to trimming and J lost 6 bases; unmatched junction nucleotides: 5. The CDR3 sequence is CAWSVWGGTNEQFF. DNA for the CDR3: TGTGCCTGGAGTGTATGGGGGGGAACCAATGAGCAGTTCTTC.

The chain recombines TRBV6-5 with TRBJ2-7, with 12 bases lining up with TRBD1. CDR3 length: 14 residues. The V gene end was trimmed by 7 bases and the J gene end by 3 bases; junction bases not matched to a gene: 4. Looked up from germline, CDR1 is MNHEY and CDR2 is SVGAGI. The CDR3, as DNA: TGTGCCAGCACCAGGGACAGGGGGCTCTACGAGCAGTACTTC. This gives the protein CASTRDRGLYEQYF.

This chain links TRBV9 with TRBJ2-3; D is possibly TRBD2 (6 bases). CDR3 length: 14 amino acids. Germline CDR1 and CDR2: SGDLS and YYNGEE. Trimming left V 0 bases short and J 4 bases short, with 9 bases between. CDR3 in amino acids: CASSVGTSSDTQYF. The CDR3 nucleotides read TGTGCCAGCAGCGTAGGAACTAGCTCAGATACGCAGTATTTT.

This chain joins TRBV18 and TRBJ1-1, with D unresolved. V lost 5 bases to trimming and J lost 2 bases, with 15 bases between them. The CDR3 extends over 15 amino acids. From germline, CDR1 is KGHSH and CDR2 LQKENI. The CDR3 here is CASSVVGILNTEAFF. The DNA for the CDR3 is TGTGCCAGCTCAGTCGTCGGGATCCTTAACACTGAAGCTTTCTTT. The whole variable domain, remainder taken from reference TRBV18 and TRBJ1-1, is NAGVMQNPRHLVRRRGQEARLRCSPMKGHSHVYWYRQLPEEGLKFMVYLQKENIIDESGMPKERFSAEFPKEGPSILRIQQVVRGDSAAYFCASSVVGILNTEAFFGQGTRLTVV.

The J gene is TRBJ1-1, the V gene TRBV7-2, with D possibly TRBD1 on 6 matching bases. Trimming pared 1 base from V and 2 bases from J, leaving 8 bases between. Germline assignment: CDR1 SGHTA and CDR2 FQGNSA. The CDR3 runs to 14 residues. CDR3 coding DNA: TGTGCCAGCAGCTTAGACAGGGTTAACACTGAAGCTTTCTTT. Its translation is CASSLDRVNTEAFF.

The gene calls are TRBV19 and TRBJ2-3, with 10 bases lining up with TRBD2. Germline loops: CDR1 LNHDA, CDR2 SQIVND (reference sequence). The V segment lost 1 base and the J segment 4 bases; nucleotides outside the gene matches: 11. This CDR3 is built from 18 residues. The DNA for the CDR3 is TGTGCCAGTAGTATAGCCTGGGAAAGCGGGGGGGCCCCAGATACGCAGTATTTT. Protein product: CASSIAWESGGAPDTQYF.

The rearrangement links TRBV18 to TRBJ1-2, with 7 bases fitting TRBD1. V was clipped by 3 bases and J by 4 bases; unmatched bases: 5. The germline V gene encodes CDR1 KGHSH and CDR2 LQKENI. The CDR3 is 14 residues long. The CDR3 region has the DNA TGTGCCAGCTCACCTCCGGGACAGACCTATGGCTACACCTTC. Residues: CASSPPGQTYGYTF.

The chain uses TRBV7-6 and TRBJ1-2; D possibly corresponds to TRBD1 (5 bases). This CDR3 has 13 residues. Germline lookup yields CDR1 SGHVS and CDR2 FNYEAQ. The V and J ends lost 1 base and 6 bases respectively, with 9 bases between them. The chain's CDR3 is CASSLGGEDGYTF. CDR3 DNA: TGTGCCAGCAGCTTAGGAGGGGAGGATGGCTACACCTTC. The full variable domain, in which reference TRBV7-6 and TRBJ1-2 provide the parts outside the CDR3, is GAGVSQSPRYKVTKRGQDVALRCDPISGHVSLYWYRQALGQGPEFLTYFNYEAQQDKSGLPNDRFSAERPEGSISTLTIQRTEQRDSAMYRCASSLGGEDGYTFGSGTRLTVV.

V and J are TRBV19 and TRBJ1-5; 12 bases fit TRBD1. Looked up from germline, CDR1 is LNHDA and CDR2 is SQIVND (reference sequence). CDR3 length: 13 residues. With V trimmed by 9 bases and J by 7 bases, 4 bases remained unmatched. CDR3 residues: CASRDRGHQPQHF. The DNA of the CDR3 is TGTGCCAGCAGGGACAGGGGGCACCAGCCCCAGCATTTT.

The V call is TRBV19, the J call TRBJ2-6, with D tentatively TRBD1 (5 bases). There are 14 residues in the CDR3. Germline V CDR1 and CDR2: LNHDA, SQIVND (reference sequence). Trimming removed 6 bases from V and 2 bases from J, with 8 bases in between. This chain's CDR3 is CASRGPTGANVLTF. CDR3 bases: TGTGCCAGTAGGGGGCCAACTGGGGCCAACGTCCTGACTTTC.

This chain uses TRBV15 with TRBJ1-2, with D perhaps matching TRBD1 (6 bases). Germline lookup yields CDR1 LNHNV and CDR2 YYDKDF (reference sequence). This CDR3 comprises 15 residues. V shed 5 bases and J shed 1 base, with 14 bases lying between them. CDR3 in DNA: TGTGCCACCAGCTCTAAGACAGGCTTTAACTATGGCTACACCTTC. It specifies CATSSKTGFNYGYTF. Full variable domain (remainder filled in from reference TRBV15 and TRBJ1-2): DAMVIQNPRYQVTQFGKPVTLSCSQTLNHNVMYWYQQKSSQAPKLLFHYYDKDFNNEADTPDNFQSRRPNTSFCFLDIRSPGLGDTAMYLCATSSKTGFNYGYTFGSGTRLTVV.

The chain joins TRBV4-1 to TRBJ2-1; tentatively, D is TRBD2 (5 bases). V was cut by 0 bases and J by 0 bases, with 9 bases left in between. Germline V gene sequence: CDR1 MGHRA, CDR2 YSYEKL. The CDR3 runs to 16 residues. The DNA of the CDR3 is TGCGCCAGCAGCCAAGAGGGCGGGCACTCCTACAATGAGCAGTTCTTC. It is translated as CASSQEGGHSYNEQFF.

This chain links TRBV7-9 with TRBJ1-4; 7 positions agree with TRBD1. The germline CDR1 and CDR2 sequences are SEHNR and FQNEAQ (reference sequence). Losses at the gene ends were 5 bases for V and 4 bases for J; bases not matched to a gene: 4. The length of the CDR3 is 14 residues. CDR3 loop: CASSDRVGNEKLFF. For the CDR3, the DNA is TGTGCCAGCAGCGACAGGGTGGGTAATGAAAAACTGTTTTTT.

The chain joins TRBV5-5 to TRBJ2-5; a possible D gene is TRBD2 (6 bases). This CDR3 comprises 17 residues. V lost 0 bases and J 2 bases, leaving 17 bases between the germline ends. Germline V lookup: CDR1 SGHKS, CDR2 YYEKEE (reference sequence). This CDR3 is CASSLGLRVGGQETQYF. The CDR3 DNA reads as TGTGCCAGCAGCTTGGGCCTCAGGGTGGGGGGACAAGAGACCCAGTACTTC.

V gene TRBV6-1 combines with J gene TRBJ2-5; 7 nucleotides match TRBD2. V lost 7 bases and J lost 1; bases outside the gene matches: 9. This CDR3 is built from 15 residues. Germline V lookup: CDR1 MNHNS, CDR2 SASEGT. CDR3 in DNA: TGTGCCAGCAAAGCCACTAGCGTGCGCCAAGAGACCCAGTACTTC. It translates to CASKATSVRQETQYF.

The chain recombines TRBV28 with TRBJ2-7, with D maybe TRBD2 (6 bases). Per germline, CDR1 MDHEN and CDR2 SYDVKM. V was clipped by 5 bases and J by 4 bases, with 12 bases between them. The CDR3 is 13 residues long. Here the CDR3 reads CASSPPSVYEQYF. The CDR3 region has the DNA TGTGCCAGCAGTCCCCCTAGCGTGTACGAGCAGTACTTC.

The chain links TRBV10-1 to TRBJ2-1, with 11 bases lining up with TRBD2. Germline CDR1 WNHNN, CDR2 SYGVQD (reference sequence). The CDR3 totals 20 residues. V gave up 1 base and J gave up 1 base; unmatched junction bases: 12. Here the CDR3 reads CASSEYGLAGLRSSYNEQFF. The CDR3 DNA reads as TGCGCCAGCAGTGAGTACGGACTAGCGGGCCTAAGAAGTTCCTACAATGAGCAGTTCTTC.

The rearrangement uses TRBV11-2 and TRBJ1-2; 10 bases are shared with TRBD1. The germline V gene encodes CDR1 SGHAT and CDR2 FQNNGV. The CDR3 length is 15 residues. J lost 8 bases, V lost 5 bases, and 11 bases had no gene match. The DNA for the CDR3 is TGTGCCAGCAGCACCCCTCGACAGGGGGCGCGGGGCTACACCTTC. Translating gives CASSTPRQGARGYTF.

This chain uses TRBV27 with TRBJ1-1; perhaps TRBD1 as D (6 bases). Germline loops: CDR1 MNHEY, CDR2 SMNVEV (reference sequence). Trimming removed 2 bases at V and 0 bases at J, with 13 bases between. The CDR3 runs 16 residues. The CDR3 sequence: CASSLRFEGVNTEAFF. The CDR3 DNA reads as TGTGCCAGCAGTTTACGATTCGAGGGGGTGAACACTGAAGCTTTCTTT.